The 8 T cell receptor beta chains presented below share a single source sample, sequenced in a study of graft-versus-host responses after intestinal transplantation. Profiled with immunoSEQ multiplex PCR; TCRdb holds only in-frame clones, not every one. The table lists approximately 19,000 clones, roughly 82% of them singletons. The sample in question was PBMCs, obtained 14 days after transplant. The receptors derive from a human patient who received an intestinal transplant, so some T cells may come from the graft donor.

This clone appeared once. The chain recombines TRBV28 with TRBJ2-3, with D perhaps TRBD2 (6 bases). Germline V gene data show CDR1 as MDHEN and CDR2 as SYDVKM. This CDR3 spans 15 amino acids. V was clipped by 2 bases and J by 3 bases, with 12 bases between them. For the CDR3, the DNA is TGTGCCAGCAGTTTAACTAGCCCGACGACAGATACGCAGTATTTT. It is translated as CASSLTSPTTDTQYF.

The chain is built from TRBV7-8 and TRBJ2-2; TRBD2 is a possible D gene (6 bases). Germline V lookup: CDR1 SGHVS, CDR2 FQNEAQ. The CDR3 extends over 15 amino acids. The V end lost 5 bases, the J end lost 0 bases, and 10 bases lay between the germline ends. DNA for the CDR3: TGTGCCAGCAGCCGTAGCGGTTCGAACACCGGGGAGCTGTTTTTT. Protein: CASSRSGSNTGELFF. Based on the CDR3 plus reference TRBV7-8 and TRBJ2-2, the full variable domain is GAGVSQSPRYKVAKRGQDVALRCDPISGHVSLFWYQQALGQGPEFLTYFQNEAQLDKSGLPSDRFFAERPEGSVSTLKIQRTQQEDSAVYLCASSRSGSNTGELFFGEGSRLTVL.

J is TRBJ2-2 and V is TRBV9; TRBD2 is a possible D gene (5 bases). V gave up 0 bases and J gave up 7 bases, with 13 bases separating them. This CDR3 contains 15 residues. Germline loops: CDR1 SGDLS, CDR2 YYNGEE. CDR3 in DNA: TGTGCCAGCAGCGTAGAGGCTAGCCTAGGCGGGGAGCTGTTTTTT. It specifies CASSVEASLGGELFF.

V gene TRBV12-5 combines with J gene TRBJ2-7; D unclear. This CDR3 region has 13 residues. Trimming took off 2 bases at V and 6 bases at J, with 11 bases between the two ends. Germline V gene data show CDR1 as LGHNT and CDR2 as FRNRAP. In DNA, the CDR3 is TGTGCTAGTGGTTTGCCTACGACGGCCGAGCAGTACTTC. Protein product: CASGLPTTAEQYF.

This rearrangement joins TRBV19 to TRBJ1-3; D gene uncertain. Germline CDR1 reads LNHDA; CDR2 reads SQIVND (reference sequence). The CDR3 length is 14 residues. V lost 3 bases and J 0 bases, leaving 6 bases between the germline ends. CDR3 region: CASSMGSSGNTIYF. Here the CDR3 DNA reads TGTGCCAGTAGTATGGGTAGCTCTGGAAACACCATATATTTT.

V gene TRBV6-6 combines with J gene TRBJ2-7; D tentatively fits TRBD1 or TRBD2 (5 bases each). Trimming removed 4 bases at V and 2 bases at J, with 6 bases between. Germline V gives CDR1 MNHNY, CDR2 SVGAGI (reference sequence). The CDR3 is 12 residues long. CDR3 sequence reads: CASSWDAYEQYF. CDR3 bases: TGTGCCAGCAGTTGGGACGCCTACGAGCAGTACTTC.

The V gene is TRBV27, the J gene TRBJ1-2; D possibly corresponds to TRBD1 (5 bases). Germline V gene data show CDR1 as MNHEY and CDR2 as SMNVEV (reference sequence). This CDR3 contains 15 residues. V lost 2 bases, J lost 3 bases, and 13 bases lay in between. The CDR3 coding sequence is TGTGCCAGCAGTTTAACGGCAGGGTCGGACTATGGCTACACCTTC. It translates to CASSLTAGSDYGYTF.

J is TRBJ1-6 and V is TRBV13; no clear D. There are 13 residues in the CDR3. Germline V lookup: CDR1 PRHDT, CDR2 FYEKMQ (reference sequence). Trimming removed 2 bases from V and 8 bases from J, with 7 bases in between. The CDR3 region is CASSLMRDSPLHF. In DNA form, the CDR3 reads TGTGCCAGCAGCTTAATGAGAGATTCACCCCTCCACTTT.